Detailed here is one T cell receptor (beta chain). The data belong to a study of blood T cell repertoires in COVID-19. Original processing notes: Amplification of reference gene primers provided the estimated nucleated cell counts. The assay was immunoSEQ multiplex PCR, and TCRdb's table has in-frame clones only and misses some. That table supplies the V and J calls and clone size; D and trimming were determined from the DNA. The repertoire has about 230,000 clones, more than 65% of them found once; the top ten carry 6% to 9.5%. Looked up from germline, CDR1 is LNHDA and CDR2 is SQIVND (reference sequence). The CDR3 loop spans 16 amino acids. V was clipped by 6 bases and J by 3 bases; unmatched bases: 8.

The TCR originated in a woman of 80 years or more with acute or convalescent COVID-19. The rearrangement joins TRBV19 to TRBJ2-1; 10 bases match TRBD2. Sequences were obtained from peripheral blood. The CDR3 nucleotides are TGTGCCAGTAGGATTACGGGACTAGCGTTCTACAATGAGCAGTTCTTC. It translates to CASRITGLAFYNEQFF.